This T cell receptor beta chain was sequenced during a study of shared clonotypes between healthy human individuals. General study findings and limits: Despite large depth, sorted-subset datasets appeared incompletely sequenced.

The sorted-subset replicate PCRs were given roughly 190 ng DNA, which is 30,000 to 35,000 T cell genomes. Generated by immunoSEQ multiplex PCR, the TCRdb table keeps only in-frame clones and is missing some. The table includes about 1.1 million clones, roughly 80% detected once. Recent acute infections and vaccinations were absent in the healthy HIV-negative adult donors. Trimming removed 4 bases from V and 0 bases from J; junction bases left unmatched: 5. CDR3 length: 15 residues. Looked up from germline, CDR1 is SGHNT and CDR2 is YYREEE (reference sequence). On this clone: Its antigen remains unidentified.

Sequencing was done on a sample of memory CD4+ T cells from PBMCs. Stated subset: CD45RA-negative fraction. The chain combines TRBV5-4 with TRBJ2-7; 9 bases are shared with TRBD1. The clonotype comes from a young man in good health. Some clones in this sample may be carry-over from other donors' samples. DNA for the CDR3: TGTGCCAGCAGCCTAGAACAGGGGGCCTCCTACGAGCAGTACTTC. As protein: CASSLEQGASYEQYF.